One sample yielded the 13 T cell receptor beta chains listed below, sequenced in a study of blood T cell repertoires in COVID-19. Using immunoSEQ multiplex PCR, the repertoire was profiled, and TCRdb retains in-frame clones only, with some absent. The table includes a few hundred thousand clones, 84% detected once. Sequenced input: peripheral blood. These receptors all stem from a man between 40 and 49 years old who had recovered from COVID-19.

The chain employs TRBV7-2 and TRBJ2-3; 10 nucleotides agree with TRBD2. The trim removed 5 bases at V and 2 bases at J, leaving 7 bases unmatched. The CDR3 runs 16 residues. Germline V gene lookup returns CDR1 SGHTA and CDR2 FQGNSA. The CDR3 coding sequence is TGTGCCAGCAGCACCCGAGGACTAGCGGACACAGATACGCAGTATTTT. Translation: CASSTRGLADTDTQYF. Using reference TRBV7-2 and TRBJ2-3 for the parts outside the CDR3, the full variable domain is GAGVSQSPSNKVTEKGKDVELRCDPISGHTALYWYRQSLGQGLEFLIYFQGNSAPDKSGLPSDRFSAERTGGSVSTLTIQRTQQEDSAVYLCASSTRGLADTDTQYFGPGTRLTVL.

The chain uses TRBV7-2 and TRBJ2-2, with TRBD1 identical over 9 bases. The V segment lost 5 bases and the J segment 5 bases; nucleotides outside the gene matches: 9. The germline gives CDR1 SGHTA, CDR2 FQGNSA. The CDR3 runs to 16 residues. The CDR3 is CASSRMTGGLTGELFF. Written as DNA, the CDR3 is TGTGCCAGCAGCCGGATGACAGGGGGACTTACCGGGGAGCTGTTTTTT.

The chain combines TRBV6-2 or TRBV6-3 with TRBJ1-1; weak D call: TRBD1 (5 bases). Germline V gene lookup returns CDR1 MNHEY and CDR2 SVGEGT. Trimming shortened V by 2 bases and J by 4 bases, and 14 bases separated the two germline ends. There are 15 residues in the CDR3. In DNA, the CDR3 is TGTGCCAGCAGTTACGGCAGGGCACGGAGCACTGAAGCTTTCTTT. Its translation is CASSYGRARSTEAFF.

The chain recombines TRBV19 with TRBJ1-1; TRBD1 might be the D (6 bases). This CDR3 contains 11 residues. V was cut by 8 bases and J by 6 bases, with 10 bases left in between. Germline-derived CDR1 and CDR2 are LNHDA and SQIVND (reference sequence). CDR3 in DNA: TGTGCCAGTCCCACAGGGCCTGAAGCTTTCTTT. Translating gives CASPTGPEAFF.

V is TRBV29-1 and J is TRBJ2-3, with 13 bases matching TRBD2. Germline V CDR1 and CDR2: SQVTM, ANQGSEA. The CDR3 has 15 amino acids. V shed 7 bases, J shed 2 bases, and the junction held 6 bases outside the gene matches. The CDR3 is CSGAGTSGITDTQYF. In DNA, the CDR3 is TGCAGCGGGGCCGGGACTAGCGGGATCACAGATACGCAGTATTTT.

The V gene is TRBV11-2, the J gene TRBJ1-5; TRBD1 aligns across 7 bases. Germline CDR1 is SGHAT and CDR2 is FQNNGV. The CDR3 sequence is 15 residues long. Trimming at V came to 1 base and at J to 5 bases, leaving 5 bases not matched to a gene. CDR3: CASSLASRGDQPQHF. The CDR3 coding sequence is TGTGCCAGCAGCTTAGCGTCCAGGGGGGATCAGCCCCAGCATTTT.

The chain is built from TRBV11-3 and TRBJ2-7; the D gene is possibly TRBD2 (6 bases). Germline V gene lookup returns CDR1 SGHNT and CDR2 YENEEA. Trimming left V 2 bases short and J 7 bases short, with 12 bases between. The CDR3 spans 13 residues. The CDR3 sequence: CASSLPGRREQYF. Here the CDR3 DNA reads TGTGCCAGCAGCTTACCGGGGAGGCGAGAGCAGTACTTC.

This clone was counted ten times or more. CDR3 DNA: TGCGCCAGCAGCCAAGTCTTAACATTTGAAGCTTTCTTT. It encodes CASSQVLTFEAFF. The rearrangement joins TRBV4-1 to TRBJ1-1; D not certain. The germline V and J ends were trimmed by 1 base and 7 bases, with 10 bases remaining between them. This CDR3 contains 13 residues. Germline values: CDR1 MGHRA, CDR2 YSYEKL.

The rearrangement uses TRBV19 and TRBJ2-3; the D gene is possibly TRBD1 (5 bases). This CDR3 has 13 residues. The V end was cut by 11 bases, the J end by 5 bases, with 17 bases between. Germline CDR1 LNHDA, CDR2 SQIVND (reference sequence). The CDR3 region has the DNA TGTGCCGTACAGTGGGGCTTGGGAGATACGCAGTATTTT. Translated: CAVQWGLGDTQYF.

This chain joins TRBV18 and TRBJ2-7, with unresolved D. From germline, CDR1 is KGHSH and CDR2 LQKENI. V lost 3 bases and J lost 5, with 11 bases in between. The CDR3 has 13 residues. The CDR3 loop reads CASSPAVKHEQYF. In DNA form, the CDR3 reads TGTGCCAGCTCACCGGCAGTGAAACACGAGCAGTACTTC.

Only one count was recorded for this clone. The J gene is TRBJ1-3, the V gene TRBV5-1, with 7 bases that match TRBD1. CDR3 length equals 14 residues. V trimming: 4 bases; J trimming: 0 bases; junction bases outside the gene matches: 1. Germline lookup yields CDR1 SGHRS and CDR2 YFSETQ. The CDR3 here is CASSRDSSGNTIYF. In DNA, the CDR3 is TGCGCCAGCAGCAGGGACAGCTCTGGAAACACCATATATTTT.

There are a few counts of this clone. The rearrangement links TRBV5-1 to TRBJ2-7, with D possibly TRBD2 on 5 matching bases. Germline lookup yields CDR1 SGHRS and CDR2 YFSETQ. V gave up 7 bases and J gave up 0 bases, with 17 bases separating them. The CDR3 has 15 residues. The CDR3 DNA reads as TGCGCCAGCGGCATCTCGCGAGGGAGCTCCTACGAGCAGTACTTC. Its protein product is CASGISRGSSYEQYF.

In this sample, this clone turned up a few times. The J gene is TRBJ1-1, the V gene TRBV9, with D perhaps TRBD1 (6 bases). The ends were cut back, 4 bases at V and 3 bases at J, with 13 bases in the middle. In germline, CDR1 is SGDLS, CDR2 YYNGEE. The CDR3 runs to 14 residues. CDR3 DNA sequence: TGTGCCAGCAGCACCGGCGGGGGCCACACTGAAGCTTTCTTT. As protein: CASSTGGGHTEAFF.